Listed here are 20 T cell receptor beta chains from one sample, sequenced in a study of control samples from healthy donors and cancer patients. Clones were sequenced by immunoSEQ multiplex PCR, and TCRdb holds only the in-frame ones, with some missing. Of about 28,000 clones listed, 87% were seen once; the top ten hold about 1.6%. Sequencing used PBMCs. These receptors all stem from a woman in her thirties or forties with lung cancer.

The V gene is TRBV6-1, the J gene TRBJ1-5; 9 bases line up with TRBD1. Germline V gives CDR1 MNHNS, CDR2 SASEGT. Unmatched junction bases numbered 8, after V lost 3 bases and J lost 5 bases. The CDR3 runs to 16 residues. CDR3 bases: TGTGCCAGCAGTGACCGCGGACAGGGGAAAGATCAGCCCCAGCATTTT. Protein sequence: CASSDRGQGKDQPQHF.

The CDR3 is CASSLAVGQGTEAFF. The CDR3 DNA follows: TGCGCCAGCAGCTTGGCGGTGGGACAGGGCACTGAAGCTTTCTTT. The rearrangement joins TRBV5-1 to TRBJ1-1; 9 nucleotides align to TRBD1. The V segment lost 0 bases and the J segment 4 bases; nucleotides outside the gene matches: 4. The CDR3 contains 15 residues. CDR1 and CDR2 from the germline V gene are SGHRS and YFSETQ.

The rearrangement joins TRBV11-3 to TRBJ2-3, with D maybe TRBD2 (6 bases). Germline CDR1 reads SGHNT; CDR2 reads YENEEA. The V and J ends lost 6 bases and 5 bases respectively, with 9 bases between them. This CDR3 has 12 residues. The CDR3 loop reads CASRSGGDTQYF. CDR3 bases: TGTGCCAGCAGGTCCGGGGGAGATACGCAGTATTTT. Full variable domain (outside the CDR3, taken from reference TRBV11-3 and TRBJ2-3): EAGVVQSPRYKIIEKKQPVAFWCNPISGHNTLYWYLQNLGQGPELLIRYENEEAVDDSQLPKDRFSAERLKGVDSTLKIQPAELGDSAVYLCASRSGGDTQYFGPGTRLTVL.

V gene TRBV6-5 combines with J gene TRBJ1-2, with D possibly TRBD1 on 6 matching bases. V was trimmed by 6 bases and J by 3 bases, leaving 14 bases between them. CDR3 length: 14 amino acids. Looked up from germline, CDR1 is MNHEY and CDR2 is SVGAGI. The DNA for the CDR3 is TGTGCCAGCAGCCTACAGGGTTCCGACTATGGCTACACCTTC. Translated: CASSLQGSDYGYTF.

The V and J genes are TRBV11-3 and TRBJ2-1, with D tentatively TRBD2 (6 bases). The CDR3 extends over 15 amino acids. Per the germline V gene, CDR1 is SGHNT and CDR2 is YENEEA. V was pared by 0 bases and J by 7 bases, with 13 bases between. The CDR3 nucleotides read TGTGCCAGCAGCTTAGATCCCGGGGGTACAAATGAGCAGTTCTTC. It yields the protein CASSLDPGGTNEQFF.

V is TRBV5-6 and J is TRBJ2-7, with 7 nucleotides matching TRBD1. This CDR3 has 14 residues. Trimming at V came to 2 bases and at J to 3 bases, leaving 5 bases not matched to a gene. Germline values: CDR1 SGHDT, CDR2 YYEEEE. CDR3 nucleotide sequence: TGTGCCAGCAGCTTTACAGGGACAGACTACGAGCAGTACTTC. Translation gives CASSFTGTDYEQYF.

This rearrangement joins TRBV7-9 to TRBJ1-2; D gene uncertain. Germline V lookup: CDR1 SEHNR, CDR2 FQNEAQ (reference sequence). This CDR3 spans 14 amino acids. With 5 bases removed from V and 6 bases from J, the gap between germline ends came to 16 bases. Here the CDR3 DNA reads TGTGCCAGCAGCCCTGTCCGGGAAGTTAATGGCTACACCTTC. Protein: CASSPVREVNGYTF.

The chain links TRBV5-4 to TRBJ1-1; no definite D call. The CDR3 has 16 amino acids. The V gene lost 0 bases and the J gene lost 0 bases, with 12 bases spanning the gap. Per germline, CDR1 SGHNT and CDR2 YYREEE (reference sequence). The chain's CDR3 is CASSLGLWNLNTEAFF. The CDR3 region has the DNA TGTGCCAGCAGCTTGGGTTTATGGAATTTGAACACTGAAGCTTTCTTT. Drawing the rest from reference TRBV5-4 and TRBJ1-1, the complete variable domain is ETGVTQSPTHLIKTRGQQVTLRCSSQSGHNTVSWYQQALGQGPQFIFQYYREEENGRGNFPPRFSGLQFPNYSSELNVNALELDDSALYLCASSLGLWNLNTEAFFGQGTRLTVV.

V gene TRBV6-2 or TRBV6-3 combines with J gene TRBJ2-7; D remains ambiguous. This CDR3 contains 15 residues. The germline V gene has CDR1 MNHEY and CDR2 SVGEGT. V lost 0 bases, J lost 3 bases, and 12 bases lay in between. The chain's CDR3 is CASSYSKWQLYEQYF. CDR3 in DNA: TGTGCCAGCAGTTACTCGAAATGGCAGCTCTACGAGCAGTACTTC.

V usage is TRBV11-3 and J usage is TRBJ2-1; D unclear. The germline V and J ends were trimmed by 5 bases and 7 bases, with 12 bases remaining between them. The germline V gene has CDR1 SGHNT and CDR2 YENEEA. The CDR3 consists of 13 residues. This CDR3 reads CASSSLSFNEQFF. CDR3 DNA sequence: TGTGCCAGCAGCAGCCTGAGTTTTAATGAGCAGTTCTTC.

The V gene is TRBV18, the J gene TRBJ1-5, with 9 nucleotides matching TRBD1. The V and J ends lost 4 bases and 5 bases, in that order; junction bases with no gene match: 3. CDR3 size: 14 residues. Germline CDR1 is KGHSH and CDR2 is LQKENI. DNA of the CDR3: TGTGCCAGCTCACTGGGACAGGGAGATCAGCCCCAGCATTTT. Protein sequence: CASSLGQGDQPQHF.

The V and J genes are TRBV12-3 or TRBV12-4 and TRBJ2-7; TRBD1 agrees at 8 bases. J gave up 3 bases and V 6 bases, and 4 bases lay outside the gene matches. This CDR3 is 13 amino acids long. Written as DNA, the CDR3 is TGTGCCAGCAGACCAGGGGGCTTCTACGAGCAGTACTTC. Residues: CASRPGGFYEQYF.

J is TRBJ2-7 and V is TRBV5-4, with TRBD1 identical over 7 bases. The CDR3 length is 14 residues. The V and J ends lost 4 bases and 2 bases, in that order; junction bases with no gene match: 6. Germline V gene data show CDR1 as SGHNT and CDR2 as YYREEE (reference sequence). The CDR3 nucleotides read TGTGCCAGCAGCCCTGGGACAGAACCCTACGAGCAGTACTTC. It is translated as CASSPGTEPYEQYF.

The gene calls are TRBV3-1 (or the pseudogene TRBV3-2) and TRBJ2-7, with D possibly TRBD1 on 5 matching bases. Trimming removed 0 bases from V and 6 bases from J, with 6 bases in between. Germline CDR1 LGHDT, CDR2 YNNKEL (reference sequence). The CDR3 contains 12 residues. The CDR3 DNA is TGTGCCAGCAGCCAAGATCAGGGCGAGCAGTACTTC. Translating gives CASSQDQGEQYF.

The table lists this clone with a count of one. This chain uses TRBV29-1 with TRBJ1-1, with a possible D match to TRBD1 (5 bases). This CDR3 is 13 amino acids long. Per germline, CDR1 SQVTM and CDR2 ANQGSEA. Trimming shortened V by 6 bases and J by 4 bases, and 15 bases separated the two germline ends. In nucleotides, the CDR3 is TGCAGCGTGGAGAGCTCGGGGGGCACTGAAGCTTTCTTT. It codes for CSVESSGGTEAFF.

The chain carries TRBV3-1 (or the pseudogene TRBV3-2) and TRBJ2-3; possibly TRBD1 for D (7 bases). Germline CDR1 reads LGHDT; CDR2 reads YNNKEL (reference sequence). CDR3 length: 15 amino acids. V lost 5 bases and J lost 1, with 13 bases in between. DNA of the CDR3: TGTGCCAGCAGCGGCAGGGGGGATGGCACAGATACGCAGTATTTT. The encoded protein is CASSGRGDGTDTQYF.

CDR3 sequence (DNA): TGTGCCAGCAGCTTAGATGGGAGCAGGGGGGACTACGAGCAGTACTTC. Amino acids: CASSLDGSRGDYEQYF. The chain employs TRBV11-3 and TRBJ2-7; tentative D call: TRBD1 (7 bases). V lost 0 bases and J 3 bases, leaving 15 bases between the germline ends. The CDR3 consists of 16 residues. The germline V gene encodes CDR1 SGHNT and CDR2 YENEEA.

The chain recombines TRBV4-3 with TRBJ2-3, with TRBD2 matching over 9 bases. Losses at the gene ends were 3 bases for V and 5 bases for J; bases not matched to a gene: 15. Germline V gene lookup returns CDR1 LGHNA and CDR2 YSLEER. The length of the CDR3 is 18 residues. CDR3 loop: CASSQEGYGLAGKDTQYF. The CDR3 DNA reads as TGCGCCAGCAGCCAGGAAGGGTACGGTCTAGCGGGGAAAGATACGCAGTATTTT.

The V call is TRBV2, the J call TRBJ2-5; D perhaps matches TRBD1 (5 bases). Trimming left V 4 bases short and J 4 bases short, with 7 bases between. The germline gives CDR1 SNHLY, CDR2 FYNNEI. The CDR3 contains 12 residues. CDR3: CASSVGRETQYF. CDR3 bases: TGTGCCAGCAGTGTGGGGCGAGAGACCCAGTACTTC. Complete variable domain (other parts from reference TRBV2 and TRBJ2-5): EPEVTQTPSHQVTQMGQEVILRCVPISNHLYFYWYRQILGQKVEFLVSFYNNEISEKSEIFDDQFSVERPDGSNFTLKIRSTKLEDSAMYFCASSVGRETQYFGPGTRLLVL.

V and J are TRBV27 and TRBJ2-3; D possibly uses TRBD1 or TRBD2 (6 bases each). V gave up 2 bases and J gave up 6 bases, with 18 bases separating them. Germline CDR1 MNHEY, CDR2 SMNVEV (reference sequence). The CDR3 consists of 16 residues. As DNA, the CDR3 is TGTGCCAGCAGTTTAAAGTCCAGGGGAGGTCGGGATACGCAGTATTTT. It yields the protein CASSLKSRGGRDTQYF.